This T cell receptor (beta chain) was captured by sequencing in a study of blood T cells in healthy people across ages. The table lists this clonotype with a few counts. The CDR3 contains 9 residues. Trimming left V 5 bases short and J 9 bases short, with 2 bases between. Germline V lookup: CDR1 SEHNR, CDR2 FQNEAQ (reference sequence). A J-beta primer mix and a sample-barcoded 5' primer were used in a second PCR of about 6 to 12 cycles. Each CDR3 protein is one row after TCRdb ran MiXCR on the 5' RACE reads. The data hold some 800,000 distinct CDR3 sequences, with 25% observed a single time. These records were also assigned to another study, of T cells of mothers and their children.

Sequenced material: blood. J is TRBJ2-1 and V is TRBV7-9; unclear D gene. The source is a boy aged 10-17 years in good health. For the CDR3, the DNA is TGTGCCAGCAGCATTGAGCAGTTCTTC. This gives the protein CASSIEQFF.